These T cell receptor beta chains were read from a single sample in a study of blood T cell repertoires in COVID-19. TCRdb's copy holds only in-frame clones and misses some; the assay was immunoSEQ multiplex PCR. This table has fewer than 650,000 clones, roughly 89% appearing once. Specimen: peripheral blood. These receptors all stem from a woman aged 50 to 60 with COVID-19, enrolled during active disease. The CDR3 runs from the conserved cysteine through the conserved F or W. Fields, in order: J gene, V gene, clone size, D gene, CDR3 DNA, CDR3 protein. A D gene is named only where the DNA matches it firmly. Size is stated for part of the rows, as once, few or many counts, or as a class when the clone is expanded.

TRBJ1-6,TRBV5-1,NA,TRBD1,TGCGCCAGCAGCCCGACAGGGCCGGTTTCACCCCTCCACTTT,CASSPTGPVSPLHF
TRBJ1-6,TRBV12-5,NA,NA,TGTGCTAGTGCTAGCGGGCTAAATTATAATTCACCCCTCCACTTT,CASASGLNYNSPLHF
TRBJ1-1,TRBV20-1,NA,NA,TGCAGTGCGAGTGGGGGAGGTTATACTGAAGCTTTCTTT,CSASGGGYTEAFF
TRBJ1-5,TRBV4-1,NA,NA,TGCGCCAGCAGCCAAGTCCCCGGGATCATCAATCAGCCCCAGCATTTT,CASSQVPGIINQPQHF
TRBJ2-3,TRBV7-6,NA,TRBD2,TGTGCCAGCAGCCCCCAGCGGGGGAGCACAGATACGCAGTATTTT,CASSPQRGSTDTQYF
TRBJ2-5,TRBV10-2,once,TRBD2,TGCGCCAGCAGTGAGACCGGCGCGGGGGGGGGCCGGGAGACCCAGTACTTC,CASSETGAGGGRETQYF
TRBJ2-7,TRBV10-2,NA,TRBD1,TGCGCCAGCAGAGGACAGGGGTCCACCTACGAGCAGTACTTC,CASRGQGSTYEQYF
TRBJ1-6,TRBV6-6,once,TRBD1,TGTGCCAGCAGTCGACCGGGACAGACGTATTCACCCCTCCACTTT,CASSRPGQTYSPLHF
TRBJ1-1,TRBV7-9,NA,TRBD1,TGTGCCAGCAGCTCGGGAGGGGGCGGATGGATATCTGAAGCTTTCTTT,CASSSGGGGWISEAFF
TRBJ2-7,TRBV7-9,NA,NA,TGTGCCAGCAGCTTGTCCGCAGGGATATCCTACGAGCAGTACTTC,CASSLSAGISYEQYF
TRBJ2-1,TRBV6-6,NA,NA,TGTGCCAGCAGTTACTCCCTCGGTGGCGGTGAGCAGTTCTTC,CASSYSLGGGEQFF
TRBJ2-3,TRBV20-1,NA,NA,TGCAGTGCTAGAAGCGGAGATACGCAGTATTTT,CSARSGDTQYF
TRBJ1-2,TRBV3-1/TRBV3-2,NA,NA,TGTGCCAGCAGCCCACTAGCTAGGGGTCTTAACTATGGCTACACCTTC,CASSPLARGLNYGYTF
TRBJ1-2,TRBV28,NA,NA,TGTGCCAGCAGTTTCCTAACAGGTGGCTACACCTTC,CASSFLTGGYTF
TRBJ2-1,TRBV3-1/TRBV3-2,NA,TRBD2,TGTGCCAGCAGCCAGTCCAGACTAGCTGAGCAGTTCTTC,CASSQSRLAEQFF
TRBJ2-3,TRBV6-6,NA,TRBD1,TGTGCCAGCAGCCCTACCGAGGACAGGGGTACAGATACGCAGTATTTT,CASSPTEDRGTDTQYF
TRBJ2-1,TRBV30,NA,TRBD2,TGTGCCTGGAGTGTACAGCGGGGGGGTTATCCACCTCCCTCCTACAATGAGCAGTTCTTC,CAWSVQRGGYPPPSYNEQFF
TRBJ2-7,TRBV4-1,few,TRBD1,TGCGCCAGCAGCACGACAGGGGTAAAGTACGAGCAGTACTTC,CASSTTGVKYEQYF
TRBJ1-6,TRBV11-2,NA,TRBD1,TGTGCCAGCAGCCCTCCGGACAGGGCTTTGAATTCACCCCTCCACTTT,CASSPPDRALNSPLHF
TRBJ1-1,TRBV11-2,NA,NA,TGTGCCAGCACCTGGGGGGAGGGTGGAAACACTGAAGCTTTCTTT,CASTWGEGGNTEAFF
TRBJ1-2,TRBV10-3,once,TRBD1,TGTGCCATCAGCCCGGACAGGGACTATGGCTACACCTTC,CAISPDRDYGYTF
TRBJ1-1,TRBV19,NA,NA,TGTGCCAGTAGTATAGACAGGTCTGGTACTGAAGCTTTCTTT,CASSIDRSGTEAFF
TRBJ2-2,TRBV25-1,NA,NA,TGTGCCAGCAGTGAATGGGGGGGGCAGGGTTATAACACCGGGGAGCTGTTTTTT,CASSEWGGQGYNTGELFF
TRBJ1-4,TRBV5-1,NA,NA,TGCGCCAGCAGCTTGGCCCTCTCCACTCCCAATGAAAAACTGTTTTTT,CASSLALSTPNEKLFF
TRBJ1-2,TRBV11-2,once,NA,TGTGCCAGCAGCCTAGGGGGGCGCGGTGGCTACACCTTC,CASSLGGRGGYTF
TRBJ1-5,TRBV28,NA,TRBD1,TGTGCCAGCAGCCGATTAACAGGGGAGCAGCCCCAGCATTTT,CASSRLTGEQPQHF
TRBJ2-7,TRBV9,few,NA,TGTGCCAGCAGCGTAGGGACATCCTACGAGCAGTACTTC,CASSVGTSYEQYF
TRBJ1-2,TRBV30,NA,NA,TGTGCCTGGAGTGTATTGGCTCCGGGTGGTGGCTACACCTTC,CAWSVLAPGGGYTF
TRBJ2-3,TRBV29-1,NA,TRBD2,TGCAGCGTTCCAGCGGGGCCAGCGCAGTATTTT,CSVPAGPAQYF
TRBJ1-2,TRBV10-2,NA,NA,TGCGCCAGCCGGGAGGAGACTAACTATGGCTACACCTTC,CASREETNYGYTF
TRBJ1-3,TRBV27,NA,TRBD1,TGTGCCAGCACCAAGACAGGGAAGGTGTCTGGAAACACCATATATTTT,CASTKTGKVSGNTIYF
TRBJ1-2,TRBV5-1,NA,TRBD1,TGCGCCAGCAAAAAAGGGACAGGGGGCCTAAGCTATGGCTACACCTTC,CASKKGTGGLSYGYTF
TRBJ1-2,TRBV5-4,NA,TRBD1,TGTGCCAGCAGCCTCCTCGGGACAGTGGAAGGCTACACCTTC,CASSLLGTVEGYTF
TRBJ2-7,TRBV27,NA,TRBD1,TGTGCCAGCAGTTTGAGACAGGGGAAGGTGTACGAGCAGTACTTC,CASSLRQGKVYEQYF
TRBJ2-1,TRBV20-1,NA,TRBD2,TGCAGTGCTAGTTACGGGGGGGCACGGAGTGAGCAGTTCTTC,CSASYGGARSEQFF
TRBJ2-7,TRBV5-4,NA,NA,TGTGCCAGCAGCTACAACACAGTCACCTACGAGCAGTACTTC,CASSYNTVTYEQYF
TRBJ2-1,TRBV12-5,once,TRBD2,TGTGCTAGTGGTTTGGGACTAGCGGGTATCCAGTTCTTC,CASGLGLAGIQFF
TRBJ1-6,TRBV30,NA,NA,TGTGCCTGGAACGGGGGAAAGACCCTAAATTCACCCCTCCACTTT,CAWNGGKTLNSPLHF
TRBJ2-7,TRBV28,NA,NA,TGTGCCAGCAGTTTAGGGGCAGGGCTTAACGAGCAGTACTTC,CASSLGAGLNEQYF
TRBJ1-1,TRBV21-1,NA,NA,TGTGCCAGCAGCAAAGAGGGGGGGAGGGTCACTGAAGCTTTCTTT,CASSKEGGRVTEAFF
TRBJ2-7,TRBV5-1,NA,NA,TGCGCCAGCAACCCTTTGAGCGGAAACTACGAGCAGTACTTC,CASNPLSGNYEQYF
TRBJ1-4,TRBV15,NA,TRBD1,TGTGCCACCAGCCGAGACAGGGGCGAAGAAAAACTGTTTTTT,CATSRDRGEEKLFF
TRBJ1-5,TRBV28,NA,NA,TGTGCCAGCAGTCCTTTTCGGAGCCTCGATCAGCCCCAGCATTTT,CASSPFRSLDQPQHF
TRBJ2-7,TRBV4-1,NA,TRBD2,TGCGCCAGCAGCCAAGTAGTCTCACTAGCGGACCCAAAGGGGTACTTC,CASSQVVSLADPKGYF
TRBJ1-1,TRBV5-4,NA,TRBD1,TGTGCCAGCAGCACGGGACAGGGGGCGACCTTCTGGACTGAAGCTTTCTTT,CASSTGQGATFWTEAFF
TRBJ1-2,TRBV27,NA,NA,TGTGCCAGCAGTTTAGTTTGGGGCGACGGCTATGGCTACACCTTC,CASSLVWGDGYGYTF
TRBJ2-2,TRBV10-3,NA,NA,TGTGCCATCATGTTTGAGGCGGGGCCCGACACCGGGGAGCTGTTTTTT,CAIMFEAGPDTGELFF
TRBJ1-2,TRBV2,NA,NA,TGTGCCAGCAGTGGGTCGGAGGGGCATGGCTACACCTTC,CASSGSEGHGYTF
TRBJ1-1,TRBV2,NA,TRBD1,TGTGCCAGCAGTGAAAATAACCGCCAGGGGGTGGTGAACACTGAAGCTTTCTTT,CASSENNRQGVVNTEAFF
TRBJ1-1,TRBV5-4,NA,NA,TGTGCCAGCAGCTTGCCGGGGAAGGACACTGAAGCTTTCTTT,CASSLPGKDTEAFF
TRBJ2-1,TRBV2,NA,TRBD2,TGTGCCAGCCTAAGGGCTAGCGGGGGCCACAATGAGCAGTTCTTC,CASLRASGGHNEQFF
TRBJ2-6,TRBV2,NA,NA,TGTGCCAGCAGTGCGGTACGCTCTGGGGCCAACGTCCTGACTTTC,CASSAVRSGANVLTF
TRBJ2-3,TRBV2,NA,TRBD1,TGTGCCAGCAGCAAGACGGGACAGGGGCCAGATACGCAGTATTTT,CASSKTGQGPDTQYF